A single sample is the source of the 9 T cell receptor beta chains below, sequenced in a study of type 1 regulatory T cells. TCRdb reprocessed the reads with MiXCR, giving one entry per CDR3 protein. The table includes around 14,000 distinct CDR3 sequences, approximately 15% detected once. These receptors have no identified antigens. Source material: cultured T cells, either the whole culture or a sorted T cell fraction (not recorded which). The receptors were sampled from a human donor in good health.

The J gene is TRBJ2-1, the V gene TRBV24-1, with D perhaps TRBD2 (6 bases). The CDR3 loop spans 16 amino acids. The V gene lost 4 bases and the J gene lost 4 bases, with 16 bases spanning the gap. Germline CDR1 is KGHDR and CDR2 is SFDVKD. CDR3 DNA sequence: TGTGCCACCAGTGAGGGGGGTTCAAGCTCATACAATGAGCAGTTCTTC. This translates into CATSEGGSSSYNEQFF.

In its sample, this clonotype was seen many times. This rearrangement joins TRBV5-1 to TRBJ2-5; D possibly uses TRBD1 or TRBD2 (5 bases each). From germline, CDR1 is SGHRS and CDR2 YFSETQ. There are 16 residues in the CDR3. V shed 1 base and J shed 7 bases, with 20 bases lying between them. CDR3 nucleotides: TGCGCCAGCAGCTTGAATGCAGGGACCTCGGGGAGGACCCAGTACTTC. Its protein is CASSLNAGTSGRTQYF.

The chain couples TRBV20-1 to TRBJ2-3, with TRBD2 matching over 12 bases. Per germline, CDR1 DFQATT and CDR2 SNEGSKA (reference sequence). J was trimmed by 1 base and V by 4 bases; bases with no gene match: 9. The length of the CDR3 is 17 residues. The CDR3 nucleotides read TGCAGTGCTACCGACCCTAGCGGGAGGGGGCGCACAGATACGCAGTATTTT. This translates into CSATDPSGRGRTDTQYF.

This clonotype was seen repeatedly, ten times or more. V and J are TRBV15 and TRBJ1-1; D is unclear. V was pared by 8 bases and J by 1 base, with 5 bases between. The CDR3 length is 11 residues. Germline-derived CDR1 and CDR2 are LNHNV and YYDKDF (reference sequence). The CDR3 reads CATLGNTEAFF. CDR3 nucleotides: TGTGCCACCTTGGGGAACACTGAAGCTTTCTTT.

In this sample, this clonotype turned up many times. The chain is built from TRBV20-1 and TRBJ2-5, with D maybe TRBD2 (6 bases). The CDR3 extends over 13 amino acids. Between the trimmed V and J ends, which lost 7 bases and 5 bases, there was a span of 17 bases. Germline-derived CDR1 and CDR2 are DFQATT and SNEGSKA (reference sequence). The CDR3: CSVPGLLRETQYF. CDR3 nucleotides: TGCAGTGTTCCGGGACTCCTGAGGGAGACCCAGTACTTC.

This rearrangement joins TRBV28 to TRBJ2-1; tentatively, D is TRBD1 (6 bases). The ends were cut back, 6 bases at V and 9 bases at J, with 24 bases in the middle. Germline values: CDR1 MDHEN, CDR2 SYDVKM. This CDR3 region has 16 residues. CDR3: CASRSPGGEGLFEQFF. As DNA, the CDR3 is TGTGCCAGCAGGTCACCTGGGGGCGAGGGCTTGTTTGAGCAGTTCTTC.

This clonotype was detected many times. The V and J genes are TRBV7-9 and TRBJ2-5; unclear D gene. The CDR3 spans 12 residues. V lost 3 bases, J lost 4 bases, and 6 bases lay in between. Germline assignment: CDR1 SEHNR and CDR2 FQNEAQ (reference sequence). DNA for the CDR3: TGTGCCAGCAGCTTGAATATAGAGACCCAGTACTTC. Translated, it gives CASSLNIETQYF.

This clonotype was detected ten times or more. V usage is TRBV20-1 and J usage is TRBJ2-7; the D gene is possibly TRBD2 (5 bases). The CDR3 contains 15 residues. Per germline, CDR1 DFQATT and CDR2 SNEGSKA (reference sequence). V was cut by 0 bases and J by 6 bases, with 18 bases left in between. In nucleotides, the CDR3 is TGCAGTGCTAGAGAGAAGGGTAAGGAGGTACGCGAGCAGTACTTC. Its translation: CSAREKGKEVREQYF.

This clonotype was counted many times. The chain links TRBV29-1 to TRBJ1-1; a weak D match, TRBD1 (5 bases). Germline CDR1 is SQVTM and CDR2 is ANQGSEA. This CDR3 has 13 residues. V was pared by 3 bases and J by 1 base, with 9 bases between. The CDR3 protein is CSVEIGGNTEAFF. The CDR3 DNA follows: TGCAGCGTTGAGATCGGGGGGAACACTGAAGCTTTCTTT.